The present T cell receptor beta chain was sequenced within a study of a mutant IDH1 vaccine in newly diagnosed glioma. Study outcomes and limitations: Immune responses induced by the vaccine were seen in just over 90% of patients, spanning multiple MHC alleles.

Time point here: week 5, during vaccination. Every vaccination contained 300 ug of the mutant IDH1 20-mer peptide and was paired with topical imiquimod. Tumors from donors were new WHO grade 3 or 4 IDH1-mutant astrocytomas with ATRX loss. As for this clone: What it binds is unknown.

The CDR3 length is 14 residues. V shed 0 bases and J shed 5 bases, with 13 bases lying between them. Germline V gives CDR1 GTSNPN, CDR2 SVGIG (reference sequence). The method was immunoSEQ multiplex PCR; TCRdb's version includes in-frame clones alone and lacks a portion of them. The profile shows about 37,000 clones, roughly 80% of them singletons. This specimen was PBMCs, taken from a glioma patient whose treatment included an IDH1 peptide vaccine. The gene calls are TRBV30 and TRBJ1-2; D may be TRBD1 (6 bases). The origin of this receptor is a man aged 25-45 years with glioma. Written as DNA, the CDR3 is TGTGCCTGGAGTGTACTGGGGGGCGGGTATGGCTACACCTTC. Its protein product is CAWSVLGGGYGYTF.